The subject of this entry is one T cell receptor (beta chain). The target antigen is unknown. The data were taken from a study of cytomegalovirus exposure and HLA in healthy donors. Sequencing used immunoSEQ multiplex PCR; TCRdb keeps in-frame clones, though not all of them. This table holds some 80,000 clones, 95% to 97% found once. General study findings and limits: Cytomegalovirus association was assigned to about 150 TCR beta chains.

The CDR3 totals 14 residues. V lost 4 bases and J lost 5; bases outside the gene matches: 5. Germline CDR1 MGHRA, CDR2 YSYEKL. The V gene is TRBV4-1, the J gene TRBJ1-5; TRBD1 aligns across 7 bases. This clonotype was sampled from a man aged 18 to 30 in good health and CMV-seropositive. Sequencing used PBMCs. The CDR3 sequence is CASSPGQDDQPQHF. The CDR3 bases are TGCGCCAGCAGCCCCGGACAGGACGATCAGCCCCAGCATTTT.